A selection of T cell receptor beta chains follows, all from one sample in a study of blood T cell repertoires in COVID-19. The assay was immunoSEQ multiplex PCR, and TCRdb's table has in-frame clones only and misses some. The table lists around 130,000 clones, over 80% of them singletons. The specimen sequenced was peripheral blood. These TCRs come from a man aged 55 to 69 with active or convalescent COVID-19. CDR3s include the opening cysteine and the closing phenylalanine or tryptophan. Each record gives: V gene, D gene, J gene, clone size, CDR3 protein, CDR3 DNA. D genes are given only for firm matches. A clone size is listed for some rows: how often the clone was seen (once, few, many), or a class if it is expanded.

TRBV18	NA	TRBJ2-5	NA	CASSPTPTETQYF	TGTGCCAGCTCACCAACACCCACGGAGACCCAGTACTTC
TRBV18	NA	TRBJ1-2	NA	CASSPVPANGYGYTF	TGTGCCAGCTCACCAGTCCCTGCAAACGGCTATGGCTACACCTTC
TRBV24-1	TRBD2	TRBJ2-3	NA	CATSDLAGGHTDTQYF	TGTGCCACCAGTGACCTAGCGGGAGGGCACACAGATACGCAGTATTTT
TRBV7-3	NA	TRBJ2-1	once	CASSLTAGRNEQFF	TGTGCCAGCAGCTTAACGGCAGGGCGCAATGAGCAGTTCTTC
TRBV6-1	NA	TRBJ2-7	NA	CASSETQDYEQYF	TGTGCCAGCAGTGAGACCCAGGACTACGAGCAGTACTTC
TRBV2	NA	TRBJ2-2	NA	CASTEQGNTGELFF	TGTGCCAGCACGGAACAGGGGAACACCGGGGAGCTGTTTTTT
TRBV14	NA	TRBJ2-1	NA	CASSQDLRGYNEQFF	TGTGCCAGCAGCCAAGATCTTAGGGGGTACAATGAGCAGTTCTTC
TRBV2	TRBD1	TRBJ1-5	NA	CACMGSTGGAGQPQHF	TGTGCCTGTATGGGGTCGACAGGGGGCGCGGGTCAGCCCCAGCATTTT
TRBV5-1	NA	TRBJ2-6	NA	CASSLQGGHSGANVLTF	TGCGCCAGCAGCTTGCAGGGGGGCCACTCTGGGGCCAACGTCCTGACTTTC
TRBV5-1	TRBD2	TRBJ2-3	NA	CASRREGRGTDTQYF	TGCGCCAGCAGGCGGGAGGGCCGTGGCACAGATACGCAGTATTTT
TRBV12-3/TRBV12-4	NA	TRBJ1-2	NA	CASTRGDYGYTF	TGTGCCAGCACCCGGGGGGACTATGGCTACACCTTC